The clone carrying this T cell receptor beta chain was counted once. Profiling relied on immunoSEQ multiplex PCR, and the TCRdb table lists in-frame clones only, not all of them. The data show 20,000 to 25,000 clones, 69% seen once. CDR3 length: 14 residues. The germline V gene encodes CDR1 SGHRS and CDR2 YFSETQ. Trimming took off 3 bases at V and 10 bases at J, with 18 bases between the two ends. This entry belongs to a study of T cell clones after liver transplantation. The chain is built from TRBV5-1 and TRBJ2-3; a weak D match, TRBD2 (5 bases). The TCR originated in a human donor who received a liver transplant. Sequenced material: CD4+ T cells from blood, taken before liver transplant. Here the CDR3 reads CASSSGKGREAQYF. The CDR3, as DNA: TGCGCCAGCAGCTCGGGGAAAGGGCGTGAGGCGCAGTATTTT.